This T cell receptor beta chain was sequenced in a study of CD8 T cells in Susac syndrome. V gave up 1 base and J gave up 5 bases, with 15 bases separating them. The CDR3 contains 15 residues. In germline, CDR1 is SGHDT, CDR2 YYEEEE. Points from the study as a whole: The authors acknowledged that their TCR sequencing and HLA analysis involved a relatively small number of individuals.

CD8+ and CD4+ blood T cells underwent TCR beta sequencing. The TEMRA cells underwent FACS enrichment, while the CD8+ and CD4+ T cells underwent negative isolation. In the case of this clonotype: What it recognizes is unknown.

Random-hexamer reverse transcription was applied to 0.5 to 1 ug RNA. By means of immunoSEQ multiplex PCR, TCR beta CDR3 spanning 54 Vbeta and 13 Jbeta underwent amplification. TCRdb ran MiXCR on the immunoSEQ multiplex PCR reads and lists one entry per CDR3 protein. Of about 110,000 distinct CDR3 sequences in the sample, about 96% are singletons; the top ten hold approximately 0.093%. The chain recombines TRBV5-6 with TRBJ1-2, with TRBD1 as a possible D gene (5 bases). The source of this sequence is a human donor in good health. The source material was CD4+ T cells from PBMCs. The CDR3 sequence: CASSLRGWTGYGYTF. Here the CDR3 DNA reads TGTGCCAGCAGCTTGCGGGGGTGGACGGGGTATGGCTACACCTTC.